This T cell receptor beta chain came from a study of cytomegalovirus exposure and HLA in healthy donors. The PCR contained 60 Vbeta and 13 Jbeta primers. The data were produced by immunoSEQ multiplex PCR, yet TCRdb's version contains in-frame clones alone and is incomplete. The table lists fewer than 350,000 clones, around nine tenths of them singletons. Per germline, CDR1 SNHLY and CDR2 FYNNEI. The CDR3 is 13 residues long. Trimming took off 11 bases at V and 5 bases at J, with 16 bases between the two ends. The specimen was PBMCs. The sequence came from a woman aged 18-30 years in good health and CMV-seronegative. This rearrangement joins TRBV2 to TRBJ1-5; D is possibly TRBD1 (5 bases). This CDR3 reads CAGRTQGDQPQHF. CDR3 nucleotide sequence: TGTGCCGGCCGAACCCAGGGCGATCAGCCCCAGCATTTT.